One and the same sample provided the 30 T cell receptor beta chains below, sequenced in a study of patients and donors after allogeneic stem cell transplantation. TCRdb itself ran the RT-PCR reads through MiXCR, one entry per CDR3 protein. The sample yields 87,000 or so distinct CDR3 sequences, roughly 5.1% seen once. Sequences were obtained from blood, either unsorted or a sorted T cell fraction (not recorded which). These receptors all stem from a human donor who was either an allogeneic HSCT recipient or a stem cell or donor lymphocyte infusion donor (not recorded which). It is not recorded whose cells these are; they may come from a transplant donor.

This clonotype came up many times. The chain joins TRBV29-1 to TRBJ2-1, with D uncertain. This CDR3 region has 12 residues. With 2 bases removed from V and 9 bases from J, the gap between germline ends came to 11 bases. The germline V gene has CDR1 SQVTM and CDR2 ANQGSEA. In nucleotides, the CDR3 is TGCAGCGTTGAAAAAACCTTGGGTGAGCAGTTCTTC. Translation: CSVEKTLGEQFF.

This clonotype occurred many times. The V gene is TRBV5-1, the J gene TRBJ2-7, with TRBD1 as a possible D gene (6 bases). The V and J ends lost 2 bases and 2 bases respectively, with 11 bases between them. The CDR3 runs 14 residues. CDR1 and CDR2 (germline): SGHRS, YFSETQ. The DNA of the CDR3 is TGCGCCAGCAGCTTAACGACAGGTGCCTACGAGCAGTACTTC. Translation: CASSLTTGAYEQYF.

This clonotype has just a few counts. The CDR3 DNA reads TGCAGTCCTACGGACAGGCCGTTGCAAGCTTTCTTT. This translates into CSPTDRPLQAFF. The gene calls are TRBV20-1 and TRBJ1-1; 7 bases map to TRBD1. With 8 bases clipped from V and 9 bases from J, the junction kept 12 bases outside the gene matches. This CDR3 has 12 residues. The germline V gene encodes CDR1 DFQATT and CDR2 SNEGSKA (reference sequence).

The V and J genes are TRBV12-3 or TRBV12-4 and TRBJ2-1; D not resolved. The CDR3 length is 12 residues. V shed 5 bases and J shed 7 bases, with 9 bases lying between them. CDR3 nucleotide sequence: TGTGCCAGCAGTCAAGCTAGTAATGAGCAGTTCTTC. This encodes CASSQASNEQFF.

This clonotype was counted ten times or more. This sequence joins TRBV14 and TRBJ2-5, with D unresolved. The CDR3 has 14 residues. Trimming removed 0 bases from V and 7 bases from J, with 12 bases in between. Germline V gives CDR1 SGHDN, CDR2 FVKESK. The CDR3 protein is CASSQEPGQRTQYF. The CDR3, as DNA: TGTGCCAGCAGCCAAGAGCCAGGTCAGAGGACCCAGTACTTC.

This clonotype was seen a few times. A read error may be the cause here, since a much bigger clone is one base away. The chain combines TRBV10-3 with TRBJ2-1; D tentatively reads TRBD1 or TRBD2 (5 bases each). The CDR3 length is 20 residues. The V end lost 0 bases, the J end lost 8 bases, and 29 bases lay between the germline ends. Germline CDR1 ENHRY, CDR2 SYGVKD. The CDR3 sequence is CAISESNILRGQGITYEQFF. DNA for the CDR3: TGTGCCATCAGTGAGTCAAATATACTACGGGGCCAGGGAATTACCTATGAGCAGTTCTTC.

This clonotype came up many times. The V gene is TRBV2, the J gene TRBJ2-7; perhaps TRBD2 as D (5 bases). The CDR3 loop spans 11 amino acids. V was clipped by 11 bases and J by 8 bases, with 16 bases between them. Germline V gene lookup returns CDR1 SNHLY and CDR2 FYNNEI. The CDR3 DNA reads as TGTGCCGGAGGTCGTGGTGAACAGCAGTACTTC. It encodes CAGGRGEQQYF.

This clonotype was seen at least ten times. The CDR3 sequence is CASRDAGVSNYGYTF. In nucleotides, the CDR3 is TGCGCCAGCAGGGATGCCGGAGTGAGCAACTATGGCTACACCTTC. The chain has TRBV4-1 and TRBJ1-2; D is unclear. V gave up 6 bases and J gave up 2 bases, with 16 bases separating them. This CDR3 has 15 residues. Germline V gives CDR1 MGHRA, CDR2 YSYEKL.

This clonotype was counted ten times or more. The rearrangement uses TRBV4-2 and TRBJ1-2, with D hard to call. The length of the CDR3 is 16 residues. V dropped 0 bases and J dropped 7 bases, with 18 bases sitting between them. Germline CDR1 reads LGHNA; CDR2 reads YNFKEQ. CDR3 in DNA: TGTGCCAGCAGCCAAGAGGAAGGCTCCTATGTAGGTGGCTACACCTTC. Protein sequence: CASSQEEGSYVGGYTF.

The sample holds many counts of this clonotype. This sequence joins TRBV10-2 and TRBJ2-1, with TRBD2 matching 11 bases. The V gene end was trimmed by 6 bases and the J gene end by 9 bases; junction bases not matched to a gene: 13. The germline V gene encodes CDR1 WSHSY and CDR2 SAAADI. CDR3 length: 16 residues. CDR3 nucleotides: TGCGCCAGCAGCCGCAGGAGTAGCGGGAGGGCCGCTGAGCAGTTCTTC. It yields the protein CASSRRSSGRAAEQFF.

This clonotype has a count of ten or more. V and J are TRBV14 and TRBJ2-7, with 7 bases matching TRBD1. V lost 4 bases to trimming and J lost 0 bases; unmatched junction nucleotides: 24. CDR1 is SGHDN and CDR2 is FVKESK in the germline V gene. The CDR3 contains 21 residues. The CDR3 is CASSPSRQGLIRPSSSYEQYF. The CDR3 bases are TGTGCCAGCAGCCCTTCACGACAGGGTCTCATCCGACCTAGTAGCTCCTACGAGCAGTACTTC.

As to this clonotype: One base away lies a much larger clone, so this may be a sequencing read error. The chain is built from TRBV6-1 and TRBJ1-1; TRBD1 aligns across 7 bases. Trimming took 6 bases from V and 5 from J; bases not matched to a gene: 6. The CDR3 is 13 residues long. Germline CDR1 reads MNHNS; CDR2 reads SASEGT. The CDR3, as DNA: TGTGCCAGCAGGACGACAGGGAGGACTGAAGCTTTCTTT. Translated: CASRTTGRTEAFF.

This clonotype was detected many times. This chain uses TRBV12-3 or TRBV12-4 with TRBJ2-3; D ambiguous. Deletions cut 6 bases from V and 7 bases from J, with 11 bases between. The CDR3 is made up of 12 amino acids. The CDR3 region is CASSPTAYTQYF. CDR3 DNA sequence: TGTGCCAGCAGCCCTACGGCTTATACGCAGTATTTT.

This clonotype was recorded many times. V usage is TRBV24-1 and J usage is TRBJ2-1; TRBD2 aligns across 8 bases. Unmatched junction bases numbered 11, after V lost 5 bases and J lost 9 bases. The CDR3 has 15 amino acids. Germline assignment: CDR1 KGHDR and CDR2 SFDVKD. The CDR3 DNA follows: TGTGCCACCAGTGCCCCGGGGGGGGAGGCCCGTGAGCAGTTCTTC. Protein: CATSAPGGEAREQFF.

The rearrangement joins TRBV21-1 to TRBJ2-4; TRBD1 is the table's D call and was not checked against the DNA. TRBV21-1 counts as a pseudogene. The CDR3 is 14 amino acids. This CDR3 is CASSPRTAKNIQYF. The CDR3 DNA reads TGTGCCAGCAGCCCCCGGACAGCCAAAAACATTCAGTACTTC.

The J gene is TRBJ2-3, the V gene TRBV9; TRBD2 aligns across 10 bases. With 5 bases clipped from V and 2 bases from J, the junction kept 5 bases outside the gene matches. This CDR3 contains 15 residues. Germline V gene lookup returns CDR1 SGDLS and CDR2 YYNGEE. The DNA of the CDR3 is TGTGCCAGCAGTAAGCGGGAGGGCGCCACAGATACGCAGTATTTT. This gives the protein CASSKREGATDTQYF.

This clonotype has only a few counts. The gene calls are TRBV20-1 and TRBJ1-2; D perhaps matches TRBD1 (5 bases). The germline gives CDR1 DFQATT, CDR2 SNEGSKA (reference sequence). Deletions cut 5 bases from V and 0 bases from J, with 10 bases between. The CDR3 consists of 13 residues. DNA for the CDR3: TGCAGTGCTCCCGACAGTTCTAACTATGGCTACACCTTC. This encodes CSAPDSSNYGYTF.

There are many counts of this clonotype. CDR3 DNA: TGCAGTGCTTTTCGGACAGGGCATAGCAATCAGCCCCAGCATTTT. As protein: CSAFRTGHSNQPQHF. This sequence joins TRBV20-1 and TRBJ1-5; 8 nucleotides agree with TRBD1. The CDR3 covers 15 residues. After removal of 5 bases from V and 0 bases from J, the junction contained 6 bases not matched to a gene. Germline CDR1 is DFQATT and CDR2 is SNEGSKA (reference sequence).

This clonotype was counted at least ten times. The V call is TRBV20-1, the J call TRBJ1-4; perhaps TRBD1 as D (5 bases). V was trimmed by 5 bases and J by 4 bases, leaving 14 bases between them. In germline, CDR1 is DFQATT, CDR2 SNEGSKA (reference sequence). This CDR3 spans 14 amino acids. The CDR3 region is CSAGLRDFNEKLFF. CDR3 nucleotides: TGCAGTGCTGGCCTGAGGGACTTTAATGAAAAACTGTTTTTT.

This clonotype was found a few times. J is TRBJ2-7 and V is TRBV28, with 11 bases that match TRBD1. Unmatched junction bases numbered 7, after V lost 6 bases and J lost 0 bases. Germline V gene data show CDR1 as MDHEN and CDR2 as SYDVKM. The CDR3 is made up of 16 amino acids. The CDR3 loop reads CASRRTGGGSSYEQYF. CDR3 coding DNA: TGTGCCAGCAGAAGGACAGGGGGCGGGAGCTCCTACGAGCAGTACTTC.

Only a few counts were recorded for this clonotype. The V call is TRBV20-1, the J call TRBJ2-5; D remains ambiguous. This CDR3 contains 14 residues. V was trimmed by 3 bases and J by 2 bases, leaving 13 bases between them. CDR1 is DFQATT and CDR2 is SNEGSKA in the germline V gene (reference sequence). Here the CDR3 reads CSARPMTHQETQYF. The CDR3 DNA sequence: TGCAGTGCTAGGCCTATGACCCATCAAGAGACCCAGTACTTC.

This clonotype was recorded many times. In DNA form, the CDR3 reads TGTGCCACCAGCAGGTCAAACACCGGGGAGCTGTTTTTT. Amino acid sequence: CATSRSNTGELFF. The chain uses TRBV15 and TRBJ2-2; D not certain. Deletions cut 3 bases from V and 2 bases from J, with 4 bases between. This CDR3 contains 13 residues. Per the germline V gene, CDR1 is LNHNV and CDR2 is YYDKDF (reference sequence).

This chain links TRBV6-6 with TRBJ2-7, with D tentatively TRBD2 (5 bases). V lost 5 bases, J lost 5 bases, and 13 bases lay in between. Germline CDR1 is MNHNY and CDR2 is SVGAGI (reference sequence). CDR3 size: 13 residues. Here the CDR3 reads CASSRTRIHEQYF. Here the CDR3 DNA reads TGTGCCAGCAGTCGTACTAGAATCCACGAGCAGTACTTC.

This clonotype has a count of ten or more. V gene TRBV20-1 combines with J gene TRBJ2-5, with 9 bases matching TRBD1. Losses at the gene ends were 5 bases for V and 2 bases for J; bases not matched to a gene: 3. The V gene's germline CDR1 is DFQATT and CDR2 SNEGSKA (reference sequence). CDR3 length equals 13 residues. The CDR3 coding sequence is TGCAGTGCTCCGGACAGGGGACAAGAGACCCAGTACTTC. It encodes CSAPDRGQETQYF.

This clonotype turned up a few times. At one of its ends the junction is not consistent with the germline gene, which may arise from a read error. The J gene is TRBJ2-1, the V gene TRBV19; 8 bases match TRBD2. CDR3 size: 12 residues. Germline V CDR1 and CDR2: LNHDA, SQIVND (reference sequence). The CDR3 DNA reads as TGTGCCAGTAGTAGCGAGCGGGGGCCTTGGCAGTTC. Amino acids: CASSSERGPWQF.

This clonotype appeared a few times. The rearrangement joins TRBV2 to TRBJ2-1; D is unresolved. Germline lookup yields CDR1 SNHLY and CDR2 FYNNEI. The V end was cut by 7 bases, the J end by 8 bases, with 18 bases between. The CDR3 is 14 amino acids. The CDR3 reads CASKAGLAGYEQFF. The CDR3 nucleotides read TGTGCCAGCAAAGCCGGCTTAGCAGGATATGAGCAGTTCTTC.

The chain links TRBV18 to TRBJ1-2; maybe TRBD1 (6 bases). With 5 bases removed from V and 6 bases from J, the gap between germline ends came to 13 bases. Per germline, CDR1 KGHSH and CDR2 LQKENI. The CDR3 is 13 residues long. CDR3 nucleotides: TGTGCCAGCTCATTACAGGGTCAACATGGCTACACCTTC. Its translation is CASSLQGQHGYTF.

The table lists this clonotype with many counts. The genes are TRBV20-1 and TRBJ2-1; a possible D gene is TRBD2 (6 bases). This CDR3 has 15 amino acids. Germline V gene data show CDR1 as DFQATT and CDR2 as SNEGSKA (reference sequence). V was cut by 0 bases and J by 1 base, with 10 bases left in between. In DNA, the CDR3 is TGCAGTGCTAGAGATCGGCGGGGATCCTACAATGAGCAGTTCTTC. This sequence encodes CSARDRRGSYNEQFF.

This clonotype occurred many times. The chain couples TRBV23-1 to TRBJ2-7; D is perhaps TRBD2 (6 bases). TRBV23-1 is given ORF status, its function remaining uncertain. Deletions cut 5 bases from V and 1 base from J, with 9 bases between. The CDR3 runs to 13 residues. The CDR3, as DNA: TGCGCCAGCAGTTGGGACTTTTCCTACGAGCAGTACTTC. This gives the protein CASSWDFSYEQYF.

This clonotype was observed many times. The chain carries TRBV20-1 and TRBJ2-1, with 9 bases lining up with TRBD2. The CDR3 loop spans 16 amino acids. Germline V CDR1 and CDR2: DFQATT, SNEGSKA (reference sequence). V gave up 3 bases and J gave up 3 bases; unmatched junction bases: 9. CDR3 DNA sequence: TGCAGTGCTAGTCCCCCTCTAGCGGGGATCTACAATGAGCAGTTCTTC. Its protein is CSASPPLAGIYNEQFF.